This T cell receptor (beta chain) emerged from a study of early stage breast cancer tumors. Overall study findings and caveats: Tumors had approximately 2.5-fold higher T cell density than normal breast. Bulk DNA sequencing of unsorted cells missed chain pairing and markers.

This clone appeared a few times. Its antigen is unknown. This CDR3 spans 13 amino acids. Per the germline V gene, CDR1 is LNHDA and CDR2 is SQIVND (reference sequence). The V and J ends lost 6 bases and 4 bases respectively, with 12 bases between them. Blood replicates held 0.5 ug DNA, tumor or normal breast roughly 1.5 ug, two each. TCRdb's table, derived via immunoSEQ multiplex PCR, lists solely in-frame clones and lacks some. The table records several thousand clones, around 60% of them present only once. The clonotype originates from a person aged 65-85 years with breast cancer. The chain carries TRBV19 and TRBJ1-1; D might be TRBD1 (5 bases). The sequenced material came from breast tumor tissue. CDR3 nucleotide sequence: TGTGCCAGTAGGATACAGGTGAGCACTGAAGCTTTCTTT. It codes for CASRIQVSTEAFF.